Listed here is a single T cell receptor (beta chain). Antigen unknown. This record belongs to a study of T-cell reconstitution after alpha-beta-depleted transplantation in children. Study-wide findings and caveats: Once a year had passed after transplant, T-cell counts and diversity came mostly from newly produced T cells. At day 60, the high TCRbeta diversity found in some patients originated from recipient T cells and thymic progenitors that had survived.

Germline V CDR1 and CDR2: SGHAT, FQNNGV. The ends were cut back, 1 base at V and 14 bases at J, with 9 bases in the middle. This CDR3 contains 11 residues. Using unique molecular identifiers, the investigators prepared the TCRbeta library. Using its own MiXCR run on the PCR reads, TCRdb lists one record per CDR3 protein. The profile shows about 310,000 distinct CDR3 sequences, about a quarter of them singletons. The receptor comes from a male patient younger than 18 who had a stem cell transplant for acute lymphoblastic leukemia, so the T cells may come from the graft donor. The chain uses TRBV11-2 and TRBJ2-4; unclear D gene. The material sequenced was PBMCs, mostly from graft donor cells, taken 180 days after TCRalphabeta/CD19-depleted stem cell transplant. CDR3 DNA sequence: TGTGCCAGCAGCTTAGCCGTCAGAAAGTACTTC. The encoded protein is CASSLAVRKYF.